This TCR beta chain emerged from a study of T cell changes during pregnancy in multiple sclerosis. Trimming cost V 7 bases and J 12 bases, with 4 bases left between them. This CDR3 comprises 8 residues. CDR1 is ENHRY, CDR2 SYGVKD, per germline. TCRdb's table, derived via immunoSEQ multiplex PCR, lists solely in-frame clones and lacks some. This table has under 60,000 clones, 80% to 95% appearing once. The sequence derives from a female donor with multiple sclerosis, enrolled in a pregnancy study. Specimen: CD4+ T cells from peripheral blood mononuclear cells, collected after pregnancy. The chain employs TRBV10-3 and TRBJ1-5; D unresolved. The CDR3 sequence: CAITHQHF. In nucleotides, the CDR3 is TGTGCCATCACCCACCAGCATTTT.